This TCR beta chain appears in the sequencing data of a study of cytomegalovirus exposure and HLA in healthy donors. Study results and limitations: Presence/absence analysis assumed near-uniform sequencing depth across donors.

As concerns this clone: Its target is unknown.

Trimming shortened V by 2 bases and J by 3 bases, and 8 bases separated the two germline ends. The CDR3 is made up of 13 amino acids. CDR1 and CDR2 from the germline V gene are SGDLS and YYNGEE. PCR involved 60 Vbeta and 13 Jbeta primers. The repertoire was sequenced with immunoSEQ multiplex PCR; TCRdb's copy has only in-frame clones and lacks some. This table holds tens of thousands of clones, under 70% found once. Sequencing was performed on PBMCs. The clonotype was recovered from a woman in her forties or fifties in good health and CMV-seronegative. The J gene is TRBJ1-2, the V gene TRBV9, with D unresolved. The CDR3 nucleotides read TGTGCCAGCAGCGTTCGAGATGACTATGGCTACACCTTC. Its translation: CASSVRDDYGYTF.